One and the same sample provided the 9 T cell receptor beta chains below, sequenced in a study of identifying expanded T cells in peripheral blood. Using immunoSEQ multiplex PCR, the repertoire was profiled, and TCRdb retains in-frame clones only, with some absent. The sample has approximately 83,000 clones, approximately 84% seen once. Sequenced input: blood. Receptor source: a person between 18 and 75 years old in good health.

This chain joins TRBV13 and TRBJ2-3; tentatively, D is TRBD2 (5 bases). V was trimmed by 5 bases and J by 0 bases, leaving 6 bases between them. CDR3 size: 13 residues. Germline-derived CDR1 and CDR2 are PRHDT and FYEKMQ (reference sequence). CDR3 residues: CASSPGSTDTQYF. The CDR3 bases are TGTGCCAGCAGCCCGGGAAGCACAGATACGCAGTATTTT.

The chain employs TRBV19 and TRBJ1-5, with TRBD1 identical over 7 bases. V gave up 5 bases and J gave up 5 bases; unmatched junction bases: 12. CDR1 LNHDA and CDR2 SQIVND come from the germline V gene (reference sequence). This CDR3 region has 16 residues. The CDR3 reads CASSSLRTGAHQPQHF. The CDR3 coding sequence is TGTGCCAGTAGTTCCCTTCGGACAGGAGCGCATCAGCCCCAGCATTTT.

The CDR3 spells CSVEVLPRWQGASGGTQYF. The CDR3, as DNA: TGCAGCGTTGAAGTACTTCCCCGTTGGCAGGGGGCGTCCGGTGGGACCCAGTACTTC. The V call is TRBV29-1, the J call TRBJ2-5; TRBD1 agrees at 8 bases. Germline trimming cut 1 base from V and 7 bases from J; bases unmatched to any gene: 23. The germline CDR1 and CDR2 sequences are SQVTM and ANQGSEA. CDR3 length: 19 residues.

The chain links TRBV18 to TRBJ1-1; TRBD1 might be the D (6 bases). V gave up 1 base and J gave up 1 base, with 7 bases separating them. The germline CDR1 and CDR2 sequences are KGHSH and LQKENI. The CDR3 length is 14 residues. The DNA of the CDR3 is TGTGCCAGCTCACCACAGGGGGAGAACACTGAAGCTTTCTTT. Its translation: CASSPQGENTEAFF. The entire variable domain, with the rest obtained from reference TRBV18 and TRBJ1-1, is as follows: NAGVMQNPRHLVRRRGQEARLRCSPMKGHSHVYWYRQLPEEGLKFMVYLQKENIIDESGMPKERFSAEFPKEGPSILRIQQVVRGDSAAYFCASSPQGENTEAFFGQGTRLTVV.

The chain is built from TRBV5-6 and TRBJ2-7; 9 nucleotides align to TRBD1. The CDR3 has 17 residues. Germline CDR1 and CDR2: SGHDT and YYEEEE. V shed 0 bases, J shed 5 bases, and the junction held 12 bases outside the gene matches. CDR3 residues: CASSLEGKDRGIHEQYF. The CDR3 nucleotides read TGTGCCAGCAGCTTGGAGGGCAAGGACAGGGGAATCCACGAGCAGTACTTC.

By frequency in the sample, this clone is medium-sized (0.01 to 0.1%). V gene TRBV2 combines with J gene TRBJ2-7; 8 nucleotides line up with TRBD2. CDR1 is SNHLY, CDR2 FYNNEI, per germline. The CDR3 is 13 residues long. V dropped 7 bases and J dropped 9; count of bases not matched to a gene: 11. As DNA, the CDR3 is TGTGCCAGCAAAACTAGCGGACCTACCAGGCAGTACTTC. It codes for CASKTSGPTRQYF.

The chain is built from TRBV30 and TRBJ2-2; TRBD2 aligns across 7 bases. The germline V gene encodes CDR1 GTSNPN and CDR2 SVGIG (reference sequence). V lost 2 bases, J lost 3 bases, and 15 bases stayed unmatched. The length of the CDR3 is 18 residues. CDR3 residues: CAWSQTPPFGGYTGELFF. CDR3 nucleotides: TGTGCCTGGAGTCAAACCCCTCCTTTCGGGGGGTACACCGGGGAGCTGTTTTTT.

The chain is built from TRBV30 and TRBJ2-2; perhaps TRBD1 as D (5 bases). The CDR3 length is 14 residues. Trimming shortened V by 8 bases and J by 1 base, and 14 bases separated the two germline ends. The germline V gene encodes CDR1 GTSNPN and CDR2 SVGIG (reference sequence). DNA for the CDR3: TGTGCCAGCCCAGGGCCGTGGAACACCGGGGAGCTGTTTTTT. Protein: CASPGPWNTGELFF.

This chain joins TRBV6-1 and TRBJ1-1; D possibly corresponds to TRBD1 (6 bases). This CDR3 region has 15 residues. V shed 1 base and J shed 4 bases, with 13 bases lying between them. CDR1 MNHNS and CDR2 SASEGT come from the germline V gene. CDR3 loop: CASSEVWGRGTEAFF. CDR3 in DNA: TGTGCCAGCAGTGAAGTTTGGGGCAGGGGCACTGAAGCTTTCTTT.